Sequencing of this T cell receptor (beta chain) was carried out in a study of immune evolution from preneoplasia to lung adenocarcinoma. Details on this clone: Its matching antigen is unknown.

Study outcomes and limitations: Clonality was highest in normal lung, lower in later-stage lesions apparently.

Using immunoSEQ multiplex PCR, the repertoire was profiled, and TCRdb retains in-frame clones only, with some absent. The repertoire holds about 6,900 clones, with 70% to 80% as singletons. The CDR3 extends over 15 amino acids. Germline V gives CDR1 SGHDN, CDR2 FVKESK. V was cut by 3 bases and J by 8 bases, with 14 bases left in between. Input material: FFPE invasive lung adenocarcinoma tissue. This rearrangement joins TRBV14 to TRBJ1-6; tentative D call: TRBD1 (5 bases). The clonotype was recovered from a person in their forties with lung adenocarcinoma. The CDR3 DNA sequence: TGTGCCAGCAGCCAGGGGCTTCCCGGGGATTCACCCCTCCACTTT. Translation gives CASSQGLPGDSPLHF.